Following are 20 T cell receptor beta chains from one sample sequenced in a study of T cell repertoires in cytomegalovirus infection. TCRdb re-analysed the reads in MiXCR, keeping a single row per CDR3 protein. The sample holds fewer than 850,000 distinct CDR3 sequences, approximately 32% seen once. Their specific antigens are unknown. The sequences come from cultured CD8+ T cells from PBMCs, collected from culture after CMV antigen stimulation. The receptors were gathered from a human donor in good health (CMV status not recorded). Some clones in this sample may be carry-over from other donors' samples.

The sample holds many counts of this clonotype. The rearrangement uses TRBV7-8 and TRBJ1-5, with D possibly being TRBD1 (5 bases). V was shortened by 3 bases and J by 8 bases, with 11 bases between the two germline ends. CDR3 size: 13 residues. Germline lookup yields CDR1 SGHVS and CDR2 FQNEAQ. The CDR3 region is CASSFMGREPQHF. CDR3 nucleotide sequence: TGTGCCAGCAGCTTCATGGGACGTGAGCCCCAGCATTTT.

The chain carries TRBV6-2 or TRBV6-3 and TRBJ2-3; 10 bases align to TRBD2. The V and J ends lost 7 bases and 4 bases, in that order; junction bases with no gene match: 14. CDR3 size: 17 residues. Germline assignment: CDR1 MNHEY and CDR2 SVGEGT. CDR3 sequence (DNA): TGTGCCAGCACGGCTAGCGGGGGCGAAGAAGGTCCAGATACGCAGTATTTT. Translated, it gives CASTASGGEEGPDTQYF.

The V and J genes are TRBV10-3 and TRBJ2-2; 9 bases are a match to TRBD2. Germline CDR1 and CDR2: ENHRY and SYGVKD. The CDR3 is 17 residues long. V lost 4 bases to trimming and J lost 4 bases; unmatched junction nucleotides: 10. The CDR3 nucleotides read TGTGCCATCAGTGTGGTGGCGGGGGGGCCAGGCACCGGGGAGCTGTTTTTT. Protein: CAISVVAGGPGTGELFF.

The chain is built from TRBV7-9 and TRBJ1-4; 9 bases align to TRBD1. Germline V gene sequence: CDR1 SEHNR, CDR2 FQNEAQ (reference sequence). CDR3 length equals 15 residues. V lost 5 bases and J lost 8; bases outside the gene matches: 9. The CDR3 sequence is CASSPRTGEGEKLFF. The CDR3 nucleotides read TGTGCCAGCAGCCCCAGGACAGGGGAGGGGGAAAAACTGTTTTTT.

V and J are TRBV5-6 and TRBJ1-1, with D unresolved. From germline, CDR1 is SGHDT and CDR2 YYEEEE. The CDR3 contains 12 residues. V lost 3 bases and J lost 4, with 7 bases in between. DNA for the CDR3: TGTGCCAGCAGCTCAGGATTCACTGAAGCTTTCTTT. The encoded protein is CASSSGFTEAFF.

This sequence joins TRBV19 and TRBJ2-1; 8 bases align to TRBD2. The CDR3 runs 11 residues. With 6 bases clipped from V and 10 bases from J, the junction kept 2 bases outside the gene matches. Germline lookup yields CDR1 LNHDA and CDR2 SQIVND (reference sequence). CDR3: CASSGGAEQFF. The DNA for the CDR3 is TGTGCCAGTAGCGGGGGGGCCGAGCAGTTCTTC.

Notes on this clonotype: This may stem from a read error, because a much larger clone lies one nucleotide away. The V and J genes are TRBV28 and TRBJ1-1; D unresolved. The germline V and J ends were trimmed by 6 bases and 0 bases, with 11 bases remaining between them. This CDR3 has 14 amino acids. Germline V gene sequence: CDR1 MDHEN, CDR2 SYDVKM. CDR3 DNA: TGTGCCAGCAGCCGACATGGATTGAACACTGAAGCTTTCTTT. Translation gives CASSRHGLNTEAFF.

CDR3 region: CASSLGQGFGNTIYF. The DNA of the CDR3 is TGTGCCAGCAGTTTAGGACAGGGGTTTGGAAACACCATATATTTT. The chain carries TRBV28 and TRBJ1-3; 9 positions match TRBD1. Unmatched junction bases numbered 2, after V lost 2 bases and J lost 3 bases. The germline V gene encodes CDR1 MDHEN and CDR2 SYDVKM. The CDR3 spans 15 residues.

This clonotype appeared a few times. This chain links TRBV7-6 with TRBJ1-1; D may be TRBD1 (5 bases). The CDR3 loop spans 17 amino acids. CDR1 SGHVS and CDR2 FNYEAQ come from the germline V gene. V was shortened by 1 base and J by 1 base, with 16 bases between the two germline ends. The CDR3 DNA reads TGTGCCAGCAGCTTAGTTTCGACAGTCGATCGGAACACTGAAGCTTTCTTT. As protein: CASSLVSTVDRNTEAFF.

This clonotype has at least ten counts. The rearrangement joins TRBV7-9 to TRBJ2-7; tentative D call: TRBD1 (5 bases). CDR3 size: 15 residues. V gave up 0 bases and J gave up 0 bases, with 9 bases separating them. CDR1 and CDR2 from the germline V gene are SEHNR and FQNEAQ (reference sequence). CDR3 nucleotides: TGTGCCAGCAGCTTAGCGCAGGGAACCTCCTACGAGCAGTACTTC. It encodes CASSLAQGTSYEQYF.

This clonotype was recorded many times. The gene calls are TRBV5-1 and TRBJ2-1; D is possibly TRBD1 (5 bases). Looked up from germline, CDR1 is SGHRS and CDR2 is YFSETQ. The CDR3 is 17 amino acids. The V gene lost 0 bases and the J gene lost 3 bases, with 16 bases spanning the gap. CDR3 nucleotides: TGCGCCAGCAGCTTGGAAGGGGCTGGAACTTTCTACAATGAGCAGTTCTTC. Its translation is CASSLEGAGTFYNEQFF.

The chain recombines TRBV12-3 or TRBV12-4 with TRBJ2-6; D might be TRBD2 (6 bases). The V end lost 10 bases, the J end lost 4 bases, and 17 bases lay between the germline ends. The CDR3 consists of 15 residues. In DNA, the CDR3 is TGTGCCACCGACACTACCGGGAGAGGGGCCAACGTCCTGACTTTC. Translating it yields CATDTTGRGANVLTF.

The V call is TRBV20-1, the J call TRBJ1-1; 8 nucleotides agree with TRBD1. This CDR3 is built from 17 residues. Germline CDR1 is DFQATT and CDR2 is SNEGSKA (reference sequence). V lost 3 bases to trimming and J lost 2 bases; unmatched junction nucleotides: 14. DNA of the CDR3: TGCAGTGCTAGGGGACAGGAACTGGTTATTGGTAACACTGAAGCTTTCTTT. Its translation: CSARGQELVIGNTEAFF.

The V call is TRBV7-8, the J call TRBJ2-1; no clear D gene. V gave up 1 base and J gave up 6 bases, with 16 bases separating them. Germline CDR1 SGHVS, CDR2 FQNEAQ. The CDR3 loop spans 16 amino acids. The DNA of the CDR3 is TGTGCCAGCAGCTTAGAACTGGGTCTGTACGGCAATGAGCAGTTCTTC. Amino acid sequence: CASSLELGLYGNEQFF.

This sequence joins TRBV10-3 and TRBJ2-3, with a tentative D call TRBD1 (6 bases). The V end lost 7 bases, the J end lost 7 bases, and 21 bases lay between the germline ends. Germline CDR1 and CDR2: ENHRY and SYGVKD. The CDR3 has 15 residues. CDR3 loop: CAITDRTRAHYTQYF. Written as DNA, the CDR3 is TGTGCCATCACCGACAGGACCCGCGCGCATTATACGCAGTATTTT.

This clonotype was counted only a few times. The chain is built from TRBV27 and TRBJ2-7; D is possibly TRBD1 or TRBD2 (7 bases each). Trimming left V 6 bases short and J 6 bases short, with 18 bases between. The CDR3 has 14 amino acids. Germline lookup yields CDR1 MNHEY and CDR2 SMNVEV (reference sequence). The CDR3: CASSPGGGGIEQYF. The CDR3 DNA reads TGTGCCAGCAGCCCCGGGGGAGGGGGCATCGAGCAGTACTTC.

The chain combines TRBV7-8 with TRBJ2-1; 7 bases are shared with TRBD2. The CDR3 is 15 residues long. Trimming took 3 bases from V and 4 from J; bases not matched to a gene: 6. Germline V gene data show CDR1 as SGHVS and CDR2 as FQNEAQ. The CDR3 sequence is CASSFGGTGYNEQFF. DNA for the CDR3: TGTGCCAGCAGCTTCGGGGGGACTGGATACAATGAGCAGTTCTTC.

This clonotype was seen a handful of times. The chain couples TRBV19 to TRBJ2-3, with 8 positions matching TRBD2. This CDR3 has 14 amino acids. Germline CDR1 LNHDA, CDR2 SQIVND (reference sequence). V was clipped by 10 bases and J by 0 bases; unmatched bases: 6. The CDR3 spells CATKLAASTDTQYF. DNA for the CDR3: TGTGCCACCAAACTAGCGGCTAGCACAGATACGCAGTATTTT.

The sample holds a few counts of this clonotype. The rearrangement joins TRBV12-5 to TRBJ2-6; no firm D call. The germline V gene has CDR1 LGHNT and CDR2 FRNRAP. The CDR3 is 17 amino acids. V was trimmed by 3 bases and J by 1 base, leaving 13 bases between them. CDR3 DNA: TGTGCTAGTGGTTTCAGAACCTGGGCTTCTGGGGCCAACGTCCTGACTTTC. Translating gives CASGFRTWASGANVLTF.

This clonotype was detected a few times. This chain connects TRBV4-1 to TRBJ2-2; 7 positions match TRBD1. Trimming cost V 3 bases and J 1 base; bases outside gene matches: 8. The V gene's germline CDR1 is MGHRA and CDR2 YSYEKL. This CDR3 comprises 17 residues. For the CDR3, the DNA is TGCGCCAGCAGCCACCCCGGGACAGAAAGGAACACCGGGGAGCTGTTTTTT. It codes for CASSHPGTERNTGELFF.